Sequencing of this TCR beta chain was carried out in a study of cytomegalovirus exposure and HLA in healthy donors. In the PCR, 60 Vbeta and 13 Jbeta primers were used. Sequencing used immunoSEQ multiplex PCR; TCRdb keeps in-frame clones, though not all of them. The sample shows around 160,000 clones, roughly 80% of them seen only once. V was clipped by 5 bases and J by 3 bases; unmatched bases: 5. Germline CDR1 reads MGHRA; CDR2 reads YSYEKL. The CDR3 length is 14 residues. This clone was detected only a few times. J is TRBJ2-7 and V is TRBV4-1, with 9 bases aligning to TRBD1. The sequenced sample consisted of PBMCs. The origin of this receptor is a woman in her 40s in good health and CMV-seropositive. The CDR3 nucleotides read TGCGCCAGCAGCTTCGGGACAGGGTTCTACGAGCAGTACTTC. Amino acids: CASSFGTGFYEQYF.